This entry concerns a single T cell receptor (beta chain). In the same sample, other DNA sequences code for this CDR3. This specimen comes from a study of cytomegalovirus exposure and HLA in healthy donors. Amplification used 60 Vbeta primers and 13 Jbeta primers. Clones were sequenced by immunoSEQ multiplex PCR, and TCRdb holds only the in-frame ones, with some missing. Here the sample spans 120,000 or so clones, 60% to 85% being singletons. The ends were cut back, 11 bases at V and 3 bases at J, with 11 bases in the middle. The CDR3 sequence is 12 residues long. The germline V gene has CDR1 SEHNR and CDR2 FQNEAQ (reference sequence).

The chain carries TRBV7-9 and TRBJ1-5; D is ambiguous. The receptor was derived from a man between 50 and 59 years old in good health and CMV-seropositive. The sequenced sample was PBMCs. The CDR3: CASSRDNQPQHF. Written as DNA, the CDR3 is TGTGCCTCAAGCCGGGACAATCAGCCCCAGCATTTT.